This TCR beta chain was identified during a study of blood T cell repertoires in COVID-19 (TCRdb year 2020). Notes on the research overall: Samples covering the acute and convalescent phases of COVID-19 were provided by collaborators in the United States, Italy and Spain. Deeply sampled blood TCRbeta repertoires from subjects exposed to, actively infected with, or recovered from COVID-19 were included in the dataset. The material from the prospective study consisted of cDNA or gDNA derived from T cells, B-cell-depleted T cells, or PBMCs. Nearly every sample came with metadata listing a de-identified subject ID, COVID-19 status, age in years and sex. The samples were drawn from two sources: the first 160 participants of the ongoing ImmuneRACE study, and 1,000 to 1,500 subjects contributed by 6 global collaborators. Where available, HLA class I and class II types were obtained from metadata supplied by the sample provider rather than from assay-based typing. The repertoires were released in a freely available public database meant as a resource for research on the immune response to SARS-CoV-2. What the study reported, not specific to this receptor: How much clinical and demographic metadata was included differed by source and by participant, and the metadata was provided uncurated.

This clone has more than one count but fewer than ten. What antigen it recognizes has not been identified. Base qualities are not at hand, and no much larger clone is one base apart. The immunoSEQ Assay, a bias-controlled multiplex PCR, was used to amplify TCRbeta CDR3 regions from genomic DNA. As for the authors' bioinformatics: Nucleated cell counts per sample were estimated from amplification of reference gene primers within the assay. To quantify the absolute abundance of each unique TCRbeta CDR3 rearrangement, sequence reads were collapsed and filtered. Productive Simpson clonality was computed per sample as the square root of Simpson's diversity index over productive rearrangements. Entries here come from immuneACCESS through TCRdb and include only in-frame sequences with V and J called. Some clones fail to appear in such tables; in the studies checked, an unresolved V gene covers under half of the shortfall, and the cause of the remainder is unknown. The DNA gave D and trimming, while V, J and clone size come from that table. The sample table lists under 55,000 clones, approximately 85% of them with a count of one. Around 14% of the sample goes to the ten largest clones.

From the cysteine through the phenylalanine, the CDR3 covers 12 amino acids. CDR3 DNA is the only sequence kept; it has 36 bases, read in frame from the first base. Trimming takes 4 bases from V and 7 bases from J, and the germline ends sit 7 bases apart. Collaborating institutions collected whole blood in K2EDTA tubes following their own protocols. For TCRbeta analysis, collaborator samples were shipped as frozen whole blood, as isolated PBMCs, or as DNA extracted from either sample type. The receptor's source is a human donor in a cohort sampled during active COVID-19. Sequences were obtained from peripheral blood. The chain is encoded by TRBV12-3 or TRBV12-4 joined to TRBJ2-2; TRBD1 is perhaps the D gene, given 5 matching bases. The CDR3 has the sequence CASSSRGGELFF. The base sequence is TGTGCCAGCAGTTCTAGGGGCGGGGAGCTGTTTTTT.